The rows below give T cell receptor beta chains drawn from one sample of a study of blood T cell repertoires in COVID-19. Assay: immunoSEQ multiplex PCR; the TCRdb copy retains only in-frame clones and omits some. Here the sample spans some 330,000 clones, roughly nine tenths being singletons. The sequenced sample was peripheral blood. The receptor set was obtained from a woman in her 30s with COVID-19, enrolled during active disease. The CDR3 runs from the conserved cysteine through the conserved F or W. D genes are given only for firm matches. Rows give clone size only sometimes, using once, few, many, or a class for an expanded clone.

v_call: TRBV4-1; d_call: TRBD1; j_call: TRBJ1-1; clone_size: NA; cdr3_nt: TGCGCCAGCAGCCGTCAGGGGGCGGGCACTGAAGCTTTCTTT; cdr3_aa: CASSRQGAGTEAFF
v_call: TRBV7-2; d_call: NA; j_call: TRBJ1-3; clone_size: once; cdr3_nt: TGTGCCAGCAGCCGCGACAGCTCTGGAAACACCATATATTTT; cdr3_aa: CASSRDSSGNTIYF
v_call: TRBV10-2; d_call: NA; j_call: TRBJ2-5; clone_size: NA; cdr3_nt: TGCGCCAGCAGTGCAGACCAGGGAGGAGAGACCCAGTACTTC; cdr3_aa: CASSADQGGETQYF
v_call: TRBV3-1/TRBV3-2; d_call: TRBD1; j_call: TRBJ1-2; clone_size: NA; cdr3_nt: TGTGCCAGCAGCGCAACAACAGGGGGCGGCAAAGATGGCTACACCTTC; cdr3_aa: CASSATTGGGKDGYTF
v_call: TRBV11-2; d_call: NA; j_call: TRBJ2-3; clone_size: NA; cdr3_nt: TGTGCCAGCAGCTTATTGCGGAGCACAGATACGCAGTATTTT; cdr3_aa: CASSLLRSTDTQYF
v_call: TRBV5-1; d_call: NA; j_call: TRBJ1-3; clone_size: NA; cdr3_nt: TGCGCCAGCAGCTTAATAGCTAACTCTGGAAACACCATATATTTT; cdr3_aa: CASSLIANSGNTIYF
v_call: TRBV2; d_call: TRBD1; j_call: TRBJ1-1; clone_size: NA; cdr3_nt: TGTGCCAACCGGGACAGTGAAGCTTTCTTT; cdr3_aa: CANRDSEAFF
v_call: TRBV28; d_call: NA; j_call: TRBJ1-4; clone_size: NA; cdr3_nt: TGTGCCAGCAGTTATCAGGAAAAACTGTTTTTT; cdr3_aa: CASSYQEKLFF
v_call: TRBV28; d_call: NA; j_call: TRBJ2-2; clone_size: NA; cdr3_nt: TGTGCCAGCAGGAAGCAGGGTTTGGACACCGGGGAGCTGTTTTTT; cdr3_aa: CASRKQGLDTGELFF
v_call: TRBV6-1; d_call: NA; j_call: TRBJ1-2; clone_size: NA; cdr3_nt: TGTGCCAGCAGTGAAGACCGGACTCTTTATGGCTACACCTTC; cdr3_aa: CASSEDRTLYGYTF
v_call: TRBV2; d_call: NA; j_call: TRBJ1-5; clone_size: NA; cdr3_nt: TGTGCCAGCAGTGAAGGCGGGGCCCAGCCCCAGCATTTT; cdr3_aa: CASSEGGAQPQHF
v_call: TRBV6-5; d_call: NA; j_call: TRBJ1-1; clone_size: NA; cdr3_nt: TGTGCCAGCAGTTACTCTGAAACAGGGGAAGCTTTCTTT; cdr3_aa: CASSYSETGEAFF
v_call: TRBV5-1; d_call: TRBD1; j_call: TRBJ1-4; clone_size: NA; cdr3_nt: TGCGCCAGCAGCGAAACAGGGGGGACTAATGAAAAACTGTTTTTT; cdr3_aa: CASSETGGTNEKLFF
v_call: TRBV19; d_call: TRBD2; j_call: TRBJ2-3; clone_size: NA; cdr3_nt: TGTGCCAGTAGTCCGGGGGGGATTTCGCAGTATTTT; cdr3_aa: CASSPGGISQYF
v_call: TRBV4-1; d_call: NA; j_call: TRBJ1-2; clone_size: NA; cdr3_nt: TGCGCCAGCAGCCCCACGGCAGGGGAAAACTATGGCTACACCTTC; cdr3_aa: CASSPTAGENYGYTF
v_call: TRBV2; d_call: NA; j_call: TRBJ1-1; clone_size: NA; cdr3_nt: TGTGCCAGCAATCTCAGGGCGGGATACACTGAAGCTTTCTTT; cdr3_aa: CASNLRAGYTEAFF
v_call: TRBV10-3; d_call: NA; j_call: TRBJ1-5; clone_size: NA; cdr3_nt: TGTGCCATCAGTGAGGGGGCCGGCAATCAGCCCCAGCATTTT; cdr3_aa: CAISEGAGNQPQHF
v_call: TRBV24-1; d_call: NA; j_call: TRBJ2-2; clone_size: NA; cdr3_nt: TGTGCCACCAGTGATTTTAGGCTAGCCGGCGGGGAGCTGTTTTTT; cdr3_aa: CATSDFRLAGGELFF